Following are 8 T cell receptor beta chains from one sample sequenced in a study of beta chain features in type 1 diabetes. Expressed TCRB transcripts were sequenced after all isolated RNA was converted to cDNA. Generated by immunoSEQ multiplex PCR, the TCRdb table keeps only in-frame clones and is missing some. The sample records 450,000 or so clones, roughly 11% being singletons. Sequenced sample: naive CD4+ T cells from blood. The source of these receptors is a woman aged 18-29 years in good health.

The chain links TRBV19 to TRBJ2-3, with TRBD1 matching 10 bases. This CDR3 has 14 residues. Germline V gene lookup returns CDR1 LNHDA and CDR2 SQIVND (reference sequence). V lost 4 bases, J lost 5 bases, and 3 bases stayed unmatched. As DNA, the CDR3 is TGTGCCAGTAGTACGGGACAGGGGATAGATACGCAGTATTTT. Its translation: CASSTGQGIDTQYF.

V and J are TRBV28 and TRBJ2-4; D could derive from TRBD1 or TRBD2 (5 bases each). This CDR3 is built from 18 residues. Germline V gene lookup returns CDR1 MDHEN and CDR2 SYDVKM. Trimming cost V 6 bases and J 0 bases, with 21 bases left between them. CDR3 sequence: CASSLLVWDRKAKNIQYF. The CDR3, as DNA: TGTGCCAGCAGCCTACTCGTCTGGGACCGAAAAGCCAAAAACATTCAGTACTTC.

About this clone: Germline and junction disagree at one end, which may indicate a read error. The rearrangement links TRBV7-3 to TRBJ2-1, with D possibly matching TRBD2 (5 bases). Germline CDR1 reads SGHTA; CDR2 reads FQGTGA. CDR3 length: 13 amino acids. The CDR3 region is CASSSSPPAERFF. The CDR3 region has the DNA TGTGCCAGCAGCTCGTCCCCTCCAGCGGAGCGGTTCTTC.

The rearrangement links TRBV29-1 to TRBJ1-2; no firm D call. Germline V lookup: CDR1 SQVTM, CDR2 ANQGSEA. The germline V and J ends were trimmed by 7 bases and 6 bases, with 24 bases remaining between them. The CDR3 loop spans 15 amino acids. The CDR3 nucleotides are TGCAGCGCTGCCAATAGGACCGGGCTAAGGGATGGCTACACCTTC. Protein product: CSAANRTGLRDGYTF.

The J gene is TRBJ1-5, the V gene TRBV18; 9 positions agree with TRBD1. Germline V CDR1 and CDR2: KGHSH, LQKENI. The V and J ends lost 6 bases and 7 bases, in that order; junction bases with no gene match: 10. This CDR3 is 15 amino acids long. CDR3 amino acids: CASSLTTGGGQPQHF. In nucleotides, the CDR3 is TGTGCCAGCTCGCTGACGACAGGGGGAGGCCAGCCCCAGCATTTT.

This clone was counted a few times. This rearrangement joins TRBV7-2 to TRBJ1-4; TRBD1 agrees at 7 bases. Germline CDR1 is SGHTA and CDR2 is FQGNSA. This CDR3 contains 13 residues. The junction had 0 bases not matched to a gene; V was cut back by 3 bases and J by 5 bases. In DNA form, the CDR3 reads TGTGCCAGCAGCTTGGGACAGAATGAAAAACTGTTTTTT. It specifies CASSLGQNEKLFF.

The V gene is TRBV7-2, the J gene TRBJ2-5; D is ambiguous. Germline V gives CDR1 SGHTA, CDR2 FQGNSA. The CDR3 is 14 amino acids. V dropped 9 bases and J dropped 7 bases, with 21 bases sitting between them. CDR3 protein: CASSTGLAWRTQYF. The CDR3 nucleotides are TGTGCCAGTTCAACCGGGCTGGCTTGGAGGACCCAGTACTTC. Variable domain in full (rest from reference TRBV7-2 and TRBJ2-5): GAGVSQSPSNKVTEKGKDVELRCDPISGHTALYWYRQSLGQGLEFLIYFQGNSAPDKSGLPSDRFSAERTGGSVSTLTIQRTQQEDSAVYLCASSTGLAWRTQYFGPGTRLLVL.

The chain links TRBV4-1 to TRBJ2-5; D might be TRBD1 (6 bases). The CDR3 extends over 14 amino acids. V was cut by 0 bases and J by 2 bases, with 7 bases left in between. Per the germline V gene, CDR1 is MGHRA and CDR2 is YSYEKL. The CDR3 nucleotides read TGCGCCAGCAGCCAAGATGACAGGCAAGAGACCCAGTACTTC. Translated: CASSQDDRQETQYF.